The sequence of this T cell receptor beta chain was determined in a study of graft-versus-host responses after intestinal transplantation. At the level of the study: Multivisceral, liver-intestinal, or isolated intestinal grafts went to recipients. Every recipient had anti-thymocyte globulin induction and around three years of tacrolimus plus steroids. Whole-study findings and limits: Recipient bone marrow held GvH clones, some seen earlier in ileum or blood.

CDR3 length equals 14 residues. In germline, CDR1 is MNHEY, CDR2 SMNVEV (reference sequence). Unmatched junction bases numbered 7, after V lost 6 bases and J lost 4 bases. Only in-frame clones appear in the TCRdb table, and some are missing; sequencing was by immunoSEQ multiplex PCR. This sample has tens of thousands of clones; roughly 91% occur once, and the top ten carry around 0.53%. As to this clone: Its antigen is still unknown.

The V call is TRBV27, the J call TRBJ1-1, with 8 bases that match TRBD1. Specimen: unstimulated CD8+ T cells sorted from spleen or lymph node cells, collected before intestinal transplant. The clonotype comes from a human donor who received an intestinal transplant. In DNA form, the CDR3 reads TGTGCCAGCAGCCCGACAGGACAGGGCACTGAAGCTTTCTTT. This sequence encodes CASSPTGQGTEAFF.